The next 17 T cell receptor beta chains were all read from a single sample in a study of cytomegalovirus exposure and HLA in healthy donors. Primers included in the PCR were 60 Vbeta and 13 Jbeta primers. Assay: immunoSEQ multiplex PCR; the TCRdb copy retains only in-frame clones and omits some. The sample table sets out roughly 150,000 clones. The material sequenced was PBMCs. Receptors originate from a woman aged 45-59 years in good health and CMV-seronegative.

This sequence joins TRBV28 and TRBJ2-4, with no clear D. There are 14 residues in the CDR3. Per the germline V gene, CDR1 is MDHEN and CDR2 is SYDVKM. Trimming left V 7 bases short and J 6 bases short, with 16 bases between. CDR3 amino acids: CASTPPAGSNIQYF. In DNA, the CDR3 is TGTGCCAGCACTCCCCCGGCAGGTTCAAACATTCAGTACTTC.

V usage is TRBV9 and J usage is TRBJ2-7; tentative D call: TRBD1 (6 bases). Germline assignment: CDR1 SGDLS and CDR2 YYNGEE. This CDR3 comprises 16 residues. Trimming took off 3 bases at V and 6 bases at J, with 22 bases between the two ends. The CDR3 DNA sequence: TGTGCCAGCAGCGACAACCGGGACACCGAGGATCTCGAGCAGTACTTC. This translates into CASSDNRDTEDLEQYF.

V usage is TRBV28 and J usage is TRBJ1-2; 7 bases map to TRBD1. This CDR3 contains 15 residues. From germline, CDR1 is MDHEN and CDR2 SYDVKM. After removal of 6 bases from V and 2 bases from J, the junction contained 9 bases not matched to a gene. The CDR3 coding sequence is TGTGCCAGCAGCCACATACAGGGGTGGAACTATGGCTACACCTTC. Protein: CASSHIQGWNYGYTF.

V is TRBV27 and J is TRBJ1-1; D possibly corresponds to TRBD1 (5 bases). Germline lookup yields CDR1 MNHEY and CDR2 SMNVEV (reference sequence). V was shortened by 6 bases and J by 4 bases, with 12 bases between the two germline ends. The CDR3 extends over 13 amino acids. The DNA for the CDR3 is TGTGCCAGCAGGCTCCAGGGTGGCACTGAAGCTTTCTTT. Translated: CASRLQGGTEAFF.

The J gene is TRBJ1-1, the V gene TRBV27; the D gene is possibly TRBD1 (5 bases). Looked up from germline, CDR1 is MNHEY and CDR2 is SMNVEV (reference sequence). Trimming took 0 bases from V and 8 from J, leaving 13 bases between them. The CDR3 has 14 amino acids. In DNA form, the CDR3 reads TGTGCCAGCAGTTTATCCCCGGGCAGGGCAGAAGCTTTCTTT. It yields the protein CASSLSPGRAEAFF.

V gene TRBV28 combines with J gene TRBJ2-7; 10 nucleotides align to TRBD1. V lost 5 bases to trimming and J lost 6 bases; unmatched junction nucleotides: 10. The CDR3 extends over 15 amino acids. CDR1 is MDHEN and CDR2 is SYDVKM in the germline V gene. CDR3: CASSVSGTGAREQYF. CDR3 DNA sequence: TGTGCCAGCAGTGTTTCCGGGACAGGGGCGCGCGAGCAGTACTTC.

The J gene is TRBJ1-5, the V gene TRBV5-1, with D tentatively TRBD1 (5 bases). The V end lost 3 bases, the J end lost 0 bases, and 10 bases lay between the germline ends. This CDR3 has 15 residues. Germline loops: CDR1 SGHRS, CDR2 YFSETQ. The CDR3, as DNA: TGCGCCAGCAGCTCGGGGGATTATAGCAATCAGCCCCAGCATTTT. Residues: CASSSGDYSNQPQHF.

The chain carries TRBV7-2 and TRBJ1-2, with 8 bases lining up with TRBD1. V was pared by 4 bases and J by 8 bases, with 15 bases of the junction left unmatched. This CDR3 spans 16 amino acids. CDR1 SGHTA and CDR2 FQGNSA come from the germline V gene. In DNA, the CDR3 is TGTGCCAGCAGCTCATCCTCGGGACAGGCTTTGGGGGGCTACACCTTC. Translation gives CASSSSSGQALGGYTF.

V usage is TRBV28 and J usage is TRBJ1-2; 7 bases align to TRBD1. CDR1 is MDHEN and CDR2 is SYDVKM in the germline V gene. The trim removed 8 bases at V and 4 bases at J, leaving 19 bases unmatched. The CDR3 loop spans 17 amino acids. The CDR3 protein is CASGSPRGTESGYGYTF. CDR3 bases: TGTGCCAGCGGATCCCCCAGGGGGACAGAGAGTGGCTATGGCTACACCTTC.

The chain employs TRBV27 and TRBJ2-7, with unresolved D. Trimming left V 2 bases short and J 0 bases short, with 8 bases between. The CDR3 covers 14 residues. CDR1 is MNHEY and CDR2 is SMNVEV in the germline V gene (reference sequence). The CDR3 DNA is TGTGCCAGCAGTTTAGGTTTGAGCTCCTACGAGCAGTACTTC. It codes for CASSLGLSSYEQYF.

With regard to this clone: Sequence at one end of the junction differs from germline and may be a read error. CDR3 nucleotide sequence: TGTGCCAGCAGCCAAGCTCGAGCGTCGAGCTCCGACAATGAGCAGTTCTTC. It specifies CASSQARASSSDNEQFF. The gene calls are TRBV4-2 and TRBJ2-1; no clear D. There are 17 residues in the CDR3. In germline, CDR1 is LGHNA, CDR2 YNFKEQ.

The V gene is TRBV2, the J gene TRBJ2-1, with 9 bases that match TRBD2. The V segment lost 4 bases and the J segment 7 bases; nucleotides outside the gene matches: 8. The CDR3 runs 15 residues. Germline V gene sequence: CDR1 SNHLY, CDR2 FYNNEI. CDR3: CASSVRAGGRNEQFF. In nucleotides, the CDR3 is TGTGCCAGCAGTGTAAGGGCGGGGGGGCGGAATGAGCAGTTCTTC.

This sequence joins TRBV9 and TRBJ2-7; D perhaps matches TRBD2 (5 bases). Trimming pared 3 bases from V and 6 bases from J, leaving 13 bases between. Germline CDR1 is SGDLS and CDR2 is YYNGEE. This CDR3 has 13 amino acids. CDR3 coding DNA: TGTGCCAGCAGCGACGGATGGAGGAGCGAGCAGTACTTC. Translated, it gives CASSDGWRSEQYF.

CDR3: CATRGDLEKLFF. CDR3 sequence (DNA): TGTGCCACCAGGGGGGATTTAGAAAAACTGTTTTTT. This chain links TRBV19 with TRBJ1-4, with 7 positions matching TRBD1. Trimming at V came to 10 bases and at J to 8 bases, leaving 7 bases not matched to a gene. CDR3 length: 12 amino acids. Looked up from germline, CDR1 is LNHDA and CDR2 is SQIVND (reference sequence).

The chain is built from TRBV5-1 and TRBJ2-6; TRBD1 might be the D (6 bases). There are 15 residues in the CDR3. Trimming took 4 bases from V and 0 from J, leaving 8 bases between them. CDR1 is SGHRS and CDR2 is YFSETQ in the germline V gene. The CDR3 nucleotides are TGCGCCAGCAGCCGGGACACCTCTGGGGCCAACGTCCTGACTTTC. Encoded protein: CASSRDTSGANVLTF.

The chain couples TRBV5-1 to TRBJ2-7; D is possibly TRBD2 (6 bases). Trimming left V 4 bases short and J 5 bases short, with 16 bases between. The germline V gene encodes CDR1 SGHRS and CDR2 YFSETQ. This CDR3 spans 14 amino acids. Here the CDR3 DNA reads TGCGCCAGCAGCCGAGAGGCGGGATTAGACGAGCAGTACTTC. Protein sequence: CASSREAGLDEQYF.

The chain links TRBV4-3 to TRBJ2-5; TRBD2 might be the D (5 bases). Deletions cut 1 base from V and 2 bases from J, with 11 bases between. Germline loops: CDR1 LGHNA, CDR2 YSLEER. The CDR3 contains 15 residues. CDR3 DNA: TGCGCCAGCAGCCAAGGGGAGCGGACTCAAGAGACCCAGTACTTC. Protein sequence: CASSQGERTQETQYF.